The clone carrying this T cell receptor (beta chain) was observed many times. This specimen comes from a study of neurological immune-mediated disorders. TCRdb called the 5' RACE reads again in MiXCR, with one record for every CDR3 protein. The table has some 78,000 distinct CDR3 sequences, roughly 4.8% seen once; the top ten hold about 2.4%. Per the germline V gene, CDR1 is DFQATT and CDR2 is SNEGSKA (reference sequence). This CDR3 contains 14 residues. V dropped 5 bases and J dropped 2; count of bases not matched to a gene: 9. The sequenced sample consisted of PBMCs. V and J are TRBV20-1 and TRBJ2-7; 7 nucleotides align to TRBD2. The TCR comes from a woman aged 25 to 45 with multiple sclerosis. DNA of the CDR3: TGCAGTGCTGGGGATGGGCGGGGGACCTACGAGCAGTACTTC. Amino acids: CSAGDGRGTYEQYF.